This entry is about one TCR beta chain. The source of the sample is a study of T-cell reconstitution after alpha-beta-depleted transplantation in children. This CDR3 is 14 amino acids long. The V gene lost 2 bases and the J gene lost 5 bases, with 10 bases spanning the gap. Germline V gene lookup returns CDR1 LGHDT and CDR2 YNNKEL (reference sequence). Library preparation (for TCRbeta) was performed with unique molecular identifiers. A single record per CDR3 protein comes from TCRdb applying MiXCR to the PCR reads. The sample carries around 500,000 distinct CDR3 sequences, roughly 23% recorded once. The starting material was PBMCs, mostly from graft donor cells, obtained 360 days after TCRalphabeta/CD19-depleted stem cell transplant. This receptor was obtained from a boy in the first two years of life who had a stem cell transplant for acute myeloid leukemia, so the T cells may come from the graft donor. The rearrangement joins TRBV3-1 to TRBJ2-1; the D is unclear. The CDR3 loop reads CASSQLRIHNEQFF. The DNA for the CDR3 is TGTGCCAGCAGCCAACTCCGCATTCACAATGAGCAGTTCTTC.